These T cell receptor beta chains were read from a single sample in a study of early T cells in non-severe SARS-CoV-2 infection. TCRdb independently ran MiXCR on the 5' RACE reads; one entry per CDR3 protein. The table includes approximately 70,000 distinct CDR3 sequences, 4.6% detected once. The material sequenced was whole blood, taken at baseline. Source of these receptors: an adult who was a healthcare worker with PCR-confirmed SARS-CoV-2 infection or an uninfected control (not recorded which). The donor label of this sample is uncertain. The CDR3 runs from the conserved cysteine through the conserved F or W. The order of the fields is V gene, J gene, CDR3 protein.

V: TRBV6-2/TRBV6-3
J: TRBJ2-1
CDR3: CASSYRDNEQFF

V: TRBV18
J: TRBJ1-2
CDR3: CASSPQPNHGPSGNYGYTF

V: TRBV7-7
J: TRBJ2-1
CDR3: CASSLSPTSDEQFF

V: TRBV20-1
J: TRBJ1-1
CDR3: CSGGGMNTEAFF

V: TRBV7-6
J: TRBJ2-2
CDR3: CASSSRDRDPGELFF

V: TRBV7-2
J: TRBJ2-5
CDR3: CASSLSRETQYF

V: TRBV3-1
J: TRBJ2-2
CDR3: CASSTTGDTGELFF

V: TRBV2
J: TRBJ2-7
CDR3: CASGGDEQYF

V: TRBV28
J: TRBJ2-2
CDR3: CASSKLAGAGELFF

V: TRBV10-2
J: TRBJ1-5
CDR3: CASSEQGRIYQPQHF

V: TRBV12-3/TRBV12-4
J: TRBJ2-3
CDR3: CASSPIGPYTDTQYF

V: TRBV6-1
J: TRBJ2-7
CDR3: CASMTDSFLSYEQYF

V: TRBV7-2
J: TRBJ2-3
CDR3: CASSPRTSPDTQYF

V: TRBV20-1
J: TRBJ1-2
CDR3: CSALGQLYGYTF

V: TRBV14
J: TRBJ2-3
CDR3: CASSHRGAGTDTQYF

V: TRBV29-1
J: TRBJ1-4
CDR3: CSVDVKGSGEKLFF

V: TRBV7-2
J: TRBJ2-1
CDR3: CASSASGTAYNEQFF

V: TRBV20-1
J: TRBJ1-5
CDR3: CSASWQAGDQPQHF

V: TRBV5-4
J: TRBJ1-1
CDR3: CASSLGIGTGGENTEAFF

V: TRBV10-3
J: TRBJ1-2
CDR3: CAITGQSNYGYTF

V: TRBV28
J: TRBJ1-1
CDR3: CASSLWKLPNTEAFF

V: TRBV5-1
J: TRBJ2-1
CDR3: CASSSGSRQPPYNEQFF

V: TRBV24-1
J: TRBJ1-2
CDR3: CATSDATTGDYGYTF

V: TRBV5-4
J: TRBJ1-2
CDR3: CAWVNKGRNGYTF

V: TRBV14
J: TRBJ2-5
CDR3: CASSPSQKTQYF

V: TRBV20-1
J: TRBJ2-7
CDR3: CSARGPGGHYEQYF

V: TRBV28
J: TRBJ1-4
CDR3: CASSPGSLAVGKLFF

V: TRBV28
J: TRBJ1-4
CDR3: CASSSRGQGREKLFF